Listed below are T cell receptor beta chains from one sample, sequenced in a study of T cells in Graves' hyperthyroidism and ophthalmopathy. In TCRdb, the multiplex PCR reads were re-called with MiXCR into one record per CDR3 protein. The sample holds 200,000 to 300,000 distinct CDR3 sequences, roughly a quarter seen once. Sequencing used blood. The receptors were sampled from a woman in her forties with Graves' ophthalmopathy. Each CDR3 is given with its conserved first and last residue. A D gene is named only where the DNA matches it firmly. The size field is filled for only some rows; it gives once, few, many or a size class.

clone_size,d_call,j_call,v_call,cdr3_aa,cdr3_nt
many,TRBD1,TRBJ2-2,TRBV19,CASSSGQGRNTGELFF,TGTGCCAGTAGTTCGGGACAGGGAAGGAACACCGGGGAGCTGTTTTTT
NA,NA,TRBJ2-2,TRBV4-1,CASSPEGWGPNTGELFF,TGCGCCAGCAGCCCAGAAGGGTGGGGCCCTAACACCGGGGAGCTGTTTTTT
many,NA,TRBJ1-1,TRBV19,CASSMTTANTEAFF,TGTGCCAGTAGTATGACTACAGCGAACACTGAAGCTTTCTTT
many,NA,TRBJ2-7,TRBV28,CASTLGGKRGTYEQYF,TGTGCCAGCACTCTTGGGGGGAAGAGGGGAACCTACGAGCAGTACTTC
many,TRBD1,TRBJ1-2,TRBV7-9,CASSRGDRDYGYTF,TGTGCCAGCAGCCGGGGGGACAGGGACTATGGCTACACCTTC
NA,NA,TRBJ2-2,TRBV6-1,CASREDLAGELFF,TGTGCCAGCAGGGAAGACTTGGCCGGGGAGCTGTTTTTT
NA,TRBD1,TRBJ1-1,TRBV6-1,CASSMQQGAPEAFF,TGTGCCAGCAGTATGCAACAGGGGGCCCCTGAAGCTTTCTTT
NA,NA,TRBJ2-7,TRBV3-1,CASSQDHGGVGYEQYF,TGTGCCAGCAGCCAAGATCATGGCGGAGTTGGGTACGAGCAATACTTC
many,TRBD2,TRBJ2-7,TRBV2,CASGTSAYEQYF,TGTGCCAGTGGGACTAGCGCTTACGAGCAGTACTTC
many,TRBD1,TRBJ1-5,TRBV19,CASSKGGGDQPQHF,TGTGCCAGTAGTAAGGGAGGGGGCGATCAGCCCCAGCATTTT
few,TRBD1,TRBJ1-1,TRBV4-1,CASSQGTGQGLLEAFF,TGCGCCAGCAGCCAAGGCACGGGACAGGGGCTACTGGAAGCTTTCTTT
many,NA,TRBJ2-2,TRBV6-1,CASSAGPLNTGELFF,TGTGCCAGCAGTGCGGGACCCTTGAACACCGGGGAGCTGTTTTTT
many,TRBD1,TRBJ2-7,TRBV13,CASSLDRDYEQYF,TGTGCCAGCAGCTTGGACAGGGACTACGAGCAGTACTTC
NA,NA,TRBJ2-1,TRBV7-9,CASSLAWEQFF,TGTGCCAGCAGCTTAGCATGGGAGCAGTTCTTC
NA,NA,TRBJ2-7,TRBV4-3,CASSQDRRVAPSEQYF,TGCGCCAGCAGCCAAGATCGGAGGGTAGCCCCCTCCGAGCAGTACTTC
NA,NA,TRBJ1-2,TRBV27,CASSFMEGSVYGYTF,TGTGCCAGCAGTTTTATGGAGGGATCGGTATATGGCTACACCTTC
NA,NA,TRBJ1-1,TRBV28,CASSPYGFNTEAFF,TGTGCCAGCAGTCCCTACGGGTTCAACACTGAAGCTTTCTTT
many,NA,TRBJ2-7,TRBV24-1,CATSDFTGARQYF,TGTGCCACCAGTGATTTCACAGGAGCTCGGCAGTACTTC
many,TRBD2,TRBJ2-7,TRBV7-3,CASSLIPAGGPEQYF,TGTGCCAGCAGCTTAATCCCCGCGGGAGGGCCCGAGCAGTACTTC
many,NA,TRBJ1-1,TRBV18,CASSPNQMNTEAFF,TGTGCCAGCTCACCAAACCAGATGAACACTGAAGCTTTCTTT
many,NA,TRBJ2-7,TRBV6-2/TRBV6-3,CASSYQKPVGTGLGEQYF,TGTGCCAGCAGTTACCAGAAGCCCGTGGGTACAGGGTTGGGCGAGCAGTACTTC
many,NA,TRBJ1-2,TRBV29-1,CSVDGGGIYGYTF,TGCAGCGTTGATGGGGGGGGTATATATGGCTACACCTTC
NA,TRBD2,TRBJ2-5,TRBV10-3,CAISAQREAQETQYF,TGTGCCATCAGTGCGCAGCGGGAGGCCCAAGAGACCCAGTACTTC
once,NA,TRBJ1-2,TRBV19,CASSISVSWGYTF,TGTGCCAGTAGTATTTCTGTTTCCTGGGGCTACACCTTC
many,TRBD1,TRBJ1-2,TRBV28,CASSLGQGIYGYTF,TGTGCCAGCAGTTTGGGACAGGGAATCTATGGCTACACCTTC
once,NA,TRBJ1-2,TRBV6-1,CASRETGGYTF,TGTGCCAGCAGAGAAACAGGGGGCTACACCTTC
NA,TRBD1,TRBJ1-2,TRBV11-2,CASSLDRGPAVGYTF,TGTGCCAGCAGCTTAGACAGGGGGCCCGCGGTAGGCTACACCTTC
NA,NA,TRBJ1-1,TRBV12-3/TRBV12-4,CASSLVQLNTEAFF,TGTGCCAGCAGTTTAGTACAACTGAACACTGAAGCTTTCTTT
few,NA,TRBJ2-5,TRBV5-1,CASSLDPIQGTQYF,TGCGCCAGCAGCTTGGACCCCATTCAAGGGACCCAGTACTTC
many,NA,TRBJ1-2,TRBV30,CAWSVGVNYGYTF,TGTGCCTGGAGTGTAGGGGTCAACTATGGCTACACCTTC
NA,NA,TRBJ1-1,TRBV19,CASSPAFAGMNTEAFF,TGTGCCAGTAGCCCGGCGTTCGCAGGAATGAACACTGAAGCTTTCTTT
many,TRBD1,TRBJ1-1,TRBV28,CASSLPTGTEAFF,TGTGCCAGCAGTCTTCCGACAGGGACTGAAGCTTTCTTT
many,TRBD1,TRBJ1-2,TRBV9,CASSVQGGAYGYTF,TGTGCCAGCAGCGTGCAGGGGGGGGCGTATGGCTACACCTTC
many,NA,TRBJ1-5,TRBV30,CAWGPDRNQPQHF,TGTGCCTGGGGACCGGACAGAAATCAGCCCCAGCATTTT
many,TRBD1,TRBJ2-5,TRBV10-3,CATTGTGAQETQYF,TGTGCCACTACTGGGACAGGGGCGCAAGAGACCCAGTACTTC
NA,TRBD1,TRBJ1-2,TRBV6-5,CASSYSGQGTLYGYTF,TGTGCCAGCAGTTACTCGGGACAGGGTACTCTCTATGGCTACACCTTC
many,TRBD1,TRBJ1-2,TRBV10-3,CATQPRDREGYTF,TGTGCCACCCAGCCCCGGGACAGGGAAGGCTACACCTTC
many,TRBD2,TRBJ2-5,TRBV19,CASSPYTLTSGIKETQYF,TGTGCCAGTAGTCCCTATACCCTGACTAGCGGGATTAAAGAGACCCAGTACTTC
many,TRBD1,TRBJ1-3,TRBV5-1,CASSQGAPGNTIYF,TGCGCCAGCTCCCAGGGGGCCCCTGGAAACACCATATATTTT
many,TRBD2,TRBJ2-5,TRBV11-2,CASSLGVAGNRKETQYF,TGTGCCAGCAGCTTAGGGGTAGCGGGAAATCGTAAAGAGACCCAGTACTTC
many,NA,TRBJ2-2,TRBV4-2,CASSQLTGTGELFF,TGTGCCAGCAGCCAATTGACCGGGACCGGGGAGCTGTTTTTT
NA,NA,TRBJ1-3,TRBV18,CASSPEGYSSGNTIYF,TGTGCCAGCTCACCAGAGGGTTACTCCTCTGGAAACACCATATATTTT
many,NA,TRBJ1-2,TRBV19,CASSMDTGYTF,TGTGCCAGTAGTATGGACACAGGCTACACCTTC